A selection of T cell receptor beta chains follows, all from one sample in a study of post-analysis software for immune sequencing data. Via MiXCR, TCRdb re-called the PCR reads, giving one row per CDR3 protein. The sample has 750,000 to 950,000 distinct CDR3 sequences, around 46% seen once; the top ten hold roughly 4.4%. Sequenced input: blood. These receptors all stem from a girl aged 5-17 years with multiple sclerosis. CDR3s include the opening cysteine and the closing phenylalanine or tryptophan.

>TRBJ2-5|TRBV7-6
CASSQTRWPRDQETQYF
>TRBJ2-1|TRBV28
CASSFPQGYNNEQFF
>TRBJ1-1|TRBV10-3
CAFRGTGDPEAFF
>TRBJ2-7|TRBV19
CASSILAHSYEQYF
>TRBJ2-3|TRBV10-3
CAISEVEGTDTQYF
>TRBJ2-1|TRBV11-2
CASTEGVGGSGGPNNEQFF
>TRBJ2-2|TRBV7-9
CASNDAGPNTGELFF
>TRBJ2-7|TRBV20-1
CSAPGRGLAILEQYF
>TRBJ1-2|TRBV2
CASEYIYNYGYTF
>TRBJ1-2|TRBV5-1
CASSRGQGASGYTF
>TRBJ1-1|TRBV5-1
CASSPIQGNLTEAFF
>TRBJ1-2|TRBV12-3/TRBV12-4
CASSLDETDTNYGYTF
>TRBJ2-4|TRBV29-1
CSVEYFKRDLAKNIQYF
>NA|TRBV28
CASSLPLGPGRTQYF
>TRBJ2-1|TRBV24-1
CATSDGDSYNEQFF
>TRBJ2-1|TRBV7-9
CASSLDGAYNEQFF
>TRBJ2-7|TRBV25-1
CASSDPRGPYEQYF
>TRBJ2-2|TRBV6-1
CASRFAGTGSLVVTGELFF